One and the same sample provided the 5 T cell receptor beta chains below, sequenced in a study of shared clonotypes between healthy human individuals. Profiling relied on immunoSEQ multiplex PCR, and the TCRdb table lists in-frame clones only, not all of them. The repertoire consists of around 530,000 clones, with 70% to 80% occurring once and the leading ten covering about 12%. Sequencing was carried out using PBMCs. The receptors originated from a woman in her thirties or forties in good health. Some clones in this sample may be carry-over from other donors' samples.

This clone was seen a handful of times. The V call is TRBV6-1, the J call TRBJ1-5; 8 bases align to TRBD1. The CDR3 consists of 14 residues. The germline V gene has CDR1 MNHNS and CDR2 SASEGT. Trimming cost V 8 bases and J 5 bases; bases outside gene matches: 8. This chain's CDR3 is CASSDRVRDQPQHF. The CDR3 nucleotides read TGTGCCAGCTCGGACAGGGTGAGGGATCAGCCCCAGCATTTT.

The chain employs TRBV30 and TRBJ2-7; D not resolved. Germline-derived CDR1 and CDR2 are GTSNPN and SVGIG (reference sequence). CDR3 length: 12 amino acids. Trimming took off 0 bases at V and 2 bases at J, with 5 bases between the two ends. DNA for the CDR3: TGTGCCTGGAGTGTAGCAGCCTACGAGCAGTACTTC. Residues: CAWSVAAYEQYF.

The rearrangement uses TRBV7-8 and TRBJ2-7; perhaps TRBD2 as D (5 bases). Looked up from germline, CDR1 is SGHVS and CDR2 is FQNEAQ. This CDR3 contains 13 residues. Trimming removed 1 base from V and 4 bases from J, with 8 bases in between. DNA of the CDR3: TGTGCCAGCAGCTTAGGGACTGTGTACGAGCAGTACTTC. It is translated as CASSLGTVYEQYF.

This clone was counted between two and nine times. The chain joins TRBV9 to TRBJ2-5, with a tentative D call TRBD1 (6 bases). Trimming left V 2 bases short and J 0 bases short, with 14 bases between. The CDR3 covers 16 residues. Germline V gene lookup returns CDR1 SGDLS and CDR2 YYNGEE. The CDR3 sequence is CASSVRGGSYQETQYF. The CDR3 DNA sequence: TGTGCCAGCAGCGTTAGAGGGGGATCGTACCAAGAGACCCAGTACTTC. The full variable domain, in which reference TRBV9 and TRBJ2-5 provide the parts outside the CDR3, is DSGVTQTPKHLITATGQRVTLRCSPRSGDLSVYWYQQSLDQGLQFLIQYYNGEERAKGNILERFSAQQFPDLHSELNLSSLELGDSALYFCASSVRGGSYQETQYFGPGTRLLVL.

The CDR3 spells CASSEGPSAYGYTF. CDR3 coding DNA: TGTGCCAGCAGTGAGGGACCCTCTGCATATGGCTACACCTTC. The chain is built from TRBV6-5 and TRBJ1-2, with D possibly being TRBD1 (5 bases). Trimming took 5 bases from V and 5 from J, leaving 15 bases between them. Germline CDR1 reads MNHEY; CDR2 reads SVGAGI. The CDR3 sequence is 14 residues long.